This TCR beta chain was sequenced in a study of T-cell reconstitution after alpha-beta-depleted transplantation in children. Unique molecular identifiers featured in how the TCRbeta library was prepared. MiXCR, run by TCRdb on the PCR reads, gives a single entry per CDR3 protein. The sample holds 500,000 to 600,000 distinct CDR3 sequences, 25% to 30% seen once. Germline CDR1 and CDR2: SEHNR and FQNEAQ (reference sequence). CDR3 size: 15 residues. The V gene end was trimmed by 6 bases and the J gene end by 3 bases; junction bases not matched to a gene: 9. This clonotype has more than one count but fewer than ten.

Sequenced here: PBMCs, sampled before TCRalphabeta/CD19-depleted stem cell transplant. This receptor was identified in a boy younger than two with Wiskott-Aldrich syndrome, due to receive a stem cell transplant. This rearrangement joins TRBV7-9 to TRBJ2-3; 7 positions match TRBD1. CDR3 coding DNA: TGTGCCAGCAGACAACTGACAGGGAAAACAGATACGCAGTATTTT. Its translation: CASRQLTGKTDTQYF.